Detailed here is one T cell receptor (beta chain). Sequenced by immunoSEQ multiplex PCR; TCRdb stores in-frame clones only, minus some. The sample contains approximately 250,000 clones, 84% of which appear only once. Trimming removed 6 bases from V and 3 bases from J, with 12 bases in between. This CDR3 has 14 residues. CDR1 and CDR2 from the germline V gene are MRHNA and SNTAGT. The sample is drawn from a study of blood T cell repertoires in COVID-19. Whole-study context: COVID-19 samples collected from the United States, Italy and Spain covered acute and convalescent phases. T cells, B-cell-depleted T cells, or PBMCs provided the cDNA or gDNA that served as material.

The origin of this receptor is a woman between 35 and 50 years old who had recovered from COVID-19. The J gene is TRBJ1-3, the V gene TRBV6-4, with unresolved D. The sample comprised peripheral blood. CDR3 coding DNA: TGTGCCAGCAGGGCCGGACTCCTTGGAAACACCATATATTTT. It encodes CASRAGLLGNTIYF.